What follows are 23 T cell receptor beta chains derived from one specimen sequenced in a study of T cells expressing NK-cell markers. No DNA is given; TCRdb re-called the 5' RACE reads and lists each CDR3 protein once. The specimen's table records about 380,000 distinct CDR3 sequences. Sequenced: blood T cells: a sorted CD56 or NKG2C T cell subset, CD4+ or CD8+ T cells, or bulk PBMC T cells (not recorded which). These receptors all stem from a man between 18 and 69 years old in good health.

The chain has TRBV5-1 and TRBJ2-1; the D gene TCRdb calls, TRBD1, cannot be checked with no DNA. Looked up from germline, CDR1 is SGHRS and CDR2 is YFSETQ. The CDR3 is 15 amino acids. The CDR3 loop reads CASSSLAGAANSQFF.

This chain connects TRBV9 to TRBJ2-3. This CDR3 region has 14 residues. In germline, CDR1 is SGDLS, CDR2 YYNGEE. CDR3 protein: CASSTRPRSDTQYF.

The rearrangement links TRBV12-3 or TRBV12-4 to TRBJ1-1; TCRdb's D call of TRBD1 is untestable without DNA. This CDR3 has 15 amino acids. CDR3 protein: CASRPKRQGDTEAFF.

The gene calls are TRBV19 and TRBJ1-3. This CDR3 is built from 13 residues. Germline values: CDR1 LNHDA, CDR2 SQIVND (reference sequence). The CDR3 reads CASKKDSGNTIYF.

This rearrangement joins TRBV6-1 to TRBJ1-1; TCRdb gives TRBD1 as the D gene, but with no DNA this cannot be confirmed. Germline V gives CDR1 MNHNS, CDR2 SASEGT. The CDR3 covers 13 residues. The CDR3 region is CASSEEAGVRAFF.

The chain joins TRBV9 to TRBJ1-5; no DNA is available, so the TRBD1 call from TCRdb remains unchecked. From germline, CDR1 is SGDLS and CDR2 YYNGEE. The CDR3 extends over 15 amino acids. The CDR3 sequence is CASSLTGLNNQPQHF.

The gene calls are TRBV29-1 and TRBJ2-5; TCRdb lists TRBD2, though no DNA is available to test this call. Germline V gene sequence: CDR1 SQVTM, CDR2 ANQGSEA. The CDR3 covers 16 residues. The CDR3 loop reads CSVEDSGGGLQETQYF.

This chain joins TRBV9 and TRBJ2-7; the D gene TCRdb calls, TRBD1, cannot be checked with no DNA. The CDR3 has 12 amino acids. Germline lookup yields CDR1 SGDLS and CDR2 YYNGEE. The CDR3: CASSAGGRVQYF.

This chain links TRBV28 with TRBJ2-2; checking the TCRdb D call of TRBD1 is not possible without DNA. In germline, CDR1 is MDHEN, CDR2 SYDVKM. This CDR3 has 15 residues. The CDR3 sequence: CASSLNRGRAGELFF. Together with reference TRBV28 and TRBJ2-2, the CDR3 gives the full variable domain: DVKVTQSSRYLVKRTGEKVFLECVQDMDHENMFWYRQDPGLGLRLIYFSYDVKMKEKGDIPEGYSVSREKKERFSLILESASTNQTSMYLCASSLNRGRAGELFFGEGSRLTVL.

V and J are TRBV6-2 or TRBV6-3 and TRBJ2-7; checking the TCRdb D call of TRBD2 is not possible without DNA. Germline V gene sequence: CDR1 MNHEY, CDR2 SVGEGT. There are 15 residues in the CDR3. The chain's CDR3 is CASRLRTSGGYEQYF.

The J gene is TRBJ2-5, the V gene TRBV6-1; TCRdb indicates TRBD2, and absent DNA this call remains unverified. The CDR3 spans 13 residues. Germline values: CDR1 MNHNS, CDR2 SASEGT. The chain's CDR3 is CASREGPAGTQYF.

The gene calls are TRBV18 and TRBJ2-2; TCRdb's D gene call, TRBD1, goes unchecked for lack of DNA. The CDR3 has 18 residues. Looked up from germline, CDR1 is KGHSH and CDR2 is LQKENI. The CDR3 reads CASSPRRQGGENTGELFF.

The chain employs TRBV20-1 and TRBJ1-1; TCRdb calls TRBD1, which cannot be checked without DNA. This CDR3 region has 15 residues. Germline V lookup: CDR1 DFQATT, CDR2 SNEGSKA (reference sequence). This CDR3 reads CSATFASGGYTEAFF.

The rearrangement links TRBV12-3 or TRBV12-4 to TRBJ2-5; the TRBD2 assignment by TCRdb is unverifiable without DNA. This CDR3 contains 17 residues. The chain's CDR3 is CASSFGLAGGLIETQYF.

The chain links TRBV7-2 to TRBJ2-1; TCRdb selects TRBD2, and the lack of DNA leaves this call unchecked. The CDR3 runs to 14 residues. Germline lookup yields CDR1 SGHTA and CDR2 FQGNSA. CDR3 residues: CASSLDRVGLEQFF. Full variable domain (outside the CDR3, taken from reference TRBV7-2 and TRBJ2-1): GAGVSQSPSNKVTEKGKDVELRCDPISGHTALYWYRQSLGQGLEFLIYFQGNSAPDKSGLPSDRFSAERTGGSVSTLTIQRTQQEDSAVYLCASSLDRVGLEQFFGPGTRLTVL.

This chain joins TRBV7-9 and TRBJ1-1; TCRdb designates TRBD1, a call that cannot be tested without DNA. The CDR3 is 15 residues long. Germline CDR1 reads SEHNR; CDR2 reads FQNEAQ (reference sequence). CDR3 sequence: CASSLKKGARTEAFF. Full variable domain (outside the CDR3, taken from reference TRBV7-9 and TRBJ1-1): DTGVSQNPRHKITKRGQNVTFRCDPISEHNRLYWYRQTLGQGPEFLTYFQNEAQLEKSRLLSDRFSAERPKGSFSTLEIQRTEQGDSAMYLCASSLKKGARTEAFFGQGTRLTVV.

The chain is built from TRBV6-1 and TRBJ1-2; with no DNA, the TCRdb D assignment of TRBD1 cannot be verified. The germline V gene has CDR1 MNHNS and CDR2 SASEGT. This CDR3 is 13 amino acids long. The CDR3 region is CASSPGPHYGYTF.

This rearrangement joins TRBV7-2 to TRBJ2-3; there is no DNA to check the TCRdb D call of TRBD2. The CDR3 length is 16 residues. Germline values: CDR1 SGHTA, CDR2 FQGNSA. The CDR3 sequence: CASSSRTSGRTDTQYF.

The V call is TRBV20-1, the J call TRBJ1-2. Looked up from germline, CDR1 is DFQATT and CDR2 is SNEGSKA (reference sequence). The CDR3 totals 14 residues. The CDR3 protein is CSARDTGWDYGYTF.

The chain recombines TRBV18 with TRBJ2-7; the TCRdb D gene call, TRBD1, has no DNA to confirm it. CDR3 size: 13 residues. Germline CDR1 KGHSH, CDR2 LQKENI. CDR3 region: CASSSTAGYEQYF.

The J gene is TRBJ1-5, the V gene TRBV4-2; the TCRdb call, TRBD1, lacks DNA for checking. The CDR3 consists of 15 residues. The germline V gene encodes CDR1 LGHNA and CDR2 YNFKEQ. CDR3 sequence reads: CASSQLMDRDQPQHF.

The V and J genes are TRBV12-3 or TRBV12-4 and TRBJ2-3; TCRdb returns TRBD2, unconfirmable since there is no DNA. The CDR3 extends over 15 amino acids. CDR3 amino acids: CASSFEGRATDTQYF.

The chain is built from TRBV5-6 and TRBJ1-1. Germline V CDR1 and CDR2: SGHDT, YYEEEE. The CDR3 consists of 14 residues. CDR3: CASRTGRANTEAFF.